The entry that follows covers one TCR beta chain sequence. At one of its ends the junction is not consistent with the germline gene, which may arise from a read error. The data stem from a study of T-cell reconstitution after alpha-beta-depleted transplantation in children. CDR1 SGHTA and CDR2 FQGNSA come from the germline V gene. This CDR3 has 14 amino acids. The TCRbeta library was prepared with unique molecular identifiers. TCRdb redid the calling of the PCR reads with MiXCR, one entry per CDR3 protein. The table includes roughly 300,000 distinct CDR3 sequences, approximately 10% detected once. The chain joins TRBV7-2 to TRBJ2-7, with 8 bases aligning to TRBD1. The sequence was collected from a human donor who donated a stem cell graft to a child with acute lymphoblastic leukemia. This material consisted of PBMCs from the stem cell graft donor, taken from the stem cell graft. CDR3: CASSLGRGLNEQHF. CDR3 DNA: TGTGCCAGCAGCTTAGGCAGGGGGCTTAACGAGCAGCACTTC. Drawing the rest from reference TRBV7-2 and TRBJ2-7, the complete variable domain is GAGVSQSPSNKVTEKGKDVELRCDPISGHTALYWYRQSLGQGLEFLIYFQGNSAPDKSGLPSDRFSAERTGGSVSTLTIQRTQQEDSAVYLCASSLGRGLNEQHFGPGTRLTVT.